The entry below gives a single TCR beta chain sequence along with its context. Per germline, CDR1 SQVTM and CDR2 ANQGSEA. Deletions cut 2 bases from V and 5 bases from J, with 13 bases between. The CDR3 loop spans 13 amino acids. TCRdb re-derived calls from the RT-PCR reads in MiXCR, one entry per CDR3 protein. The sample records 400,000 to 500,000 distinct CDR3 sequences, more than 15% being singletons. This specimen belongs to a study of patients and donors after allogeneic stem cell transplantation. The J gene is TRBJ2-7, the V gene TRBV29-1; D unresolved. Sequenced material: blood, either unsorted or a sorted T cell fraction (not recorded which). The clonotype originates from a human donor who was either an allogeneic HSCT recipient or a stem cell or donor lymphocyte infusion donor (not recorded which). It is not recorded whose cells these are; they may come from a transplant donor. The DNA for the CDR3 is TGCAGCGTTGAAATGGGAATTCAGGACGAGCAGTACTTC. Translating it yields CSVEMGIQDEQYF.